This T cell receptor beta chain derives from a study of regulatory T cells in long-lasting Graves disease. Looked up from germline, CDR1 is DFQATT and CDR2 is SNEGSKA (reference sequence). This CDR3 has 17 amino acids. The J segment lost 0 bases and the V segment lost 3 bases, leaving 14 bases of the junction unmatched. Comments on this clonotype: Antigen unknown.

Overall study findings and caveats: Patients with persistent disease showed a bias toward TRBV28, TRBJ1-2 and TRBJ2-5.

CDR3 regions were amplified by Arm-PCR using iRepertoire HTBI primers to build TCR beta libraries. From the multiplex PCR reads, TCRdb called clonotypes with MiXCR, one entry per CDR3 protein. This sample has roughly 500,000 distinct CDR3 sequences, with roughly 13% found just once. Regarding time point: newly diagnosed GD, antithyroid drugs for less than 3 months. From PBMCs, RNA was extracted and then used to make the TCR library. The sample was also reused in another study, on T cells in Graves' hyperthyroidism and ophthalmopathy.

This chain joins TRBV20-1 and TRBJ2-7; 7 bases fit TRBD2. Sequences were derived from peripheral blood mononuclear cells (PBMCs), sampled at new diagnosis, from a patient treated with antithyroid drugs. This clonotype was sampled from a man aged 25 to 40 with Graves disease. The CDR3 spells CSASPVGGSPSSYEQYF. In DNA form, the CDR3 reads TGCAGTGCTAGTCCCGTGGGGGGGTCCCCTAGCTCCTACGAGCAGTACTTC.